This TCR beta chain was captured in a study of a mutant IDH1 vaccine in newly diagnosed glioma. In the study overall: Treated patients comprised approximately 60% males and around 38% females, mean age roughly 37 years.

As to this clone: The antigen is not known. Other DNA sequences in this sample translate to the same CDR3.

The method was immunoSEQ multiplex PCR; TCRdb's version includes in-frame clones alone and lacks a portion of them. The data hold more than 55,000 clones, with approximately 79% observed a single time. Time point described: week 5, during vaccination. All doses held 300 ug of mutant IDH1 20-mer peptide, with topical imiquimod. This receptor was obtained from a woman aged 18-29 years with glioma. Some clones in this sample may be carry-over from other donors' samples. Sequences were derived from PBMCs, sampled from a glioma patient whose treatment included an IDH1 peptide vaccine.

The CDR3 region has the DNA TGCGCCAGCAGCTTTGGGAGGGGCTACGAGCAGTACTTC. Amino acid sequence: CASSFGRGYEQYF. The rearrangement links TRBV5-1 to TRBJ2-7; 7 nucleotides match TRBD2. In germline, CDR1 is SGHRS, CDR2 YFSETQ. The CDR3 is 13 residues long. The V gene end was trimmed by 2 bases and the J gene end by 3 bases; junction bases not matched to a gene: 2.